Each of the 13 T cell receptor beta chains below was sequenced from the same sample in a study of blood T cells in healthy people across ages. A second about 7 to 12 cycle PCR used barcoded and J-beta primers. TCRdb fed the 5' RACE reads into MiXCR, producing one record per CDR3 protein. Of hundreds of thousands of distinct CDR3 sequences listed, more than 45% are singletons. The specimen sequenced was blood. The receptors were gathered from a man older than 75 in good health.

The chain carries TRBV7-2 and TRBJ2-7; possibly TRBD2 for D (6 bases). Trimming shortened V by 1 base and J by 6 bases, and 10 bases separated the two germline ends. Germline CDR1 is SGHTA and CDR2 is FQGNSA. This CDR3 has 13 residues. The CDR3 is CASSLEWRGEQYF. In DNA, the CDR3 is TGTGCCAGCAGCTTAGAATGGCGGGGCGAGCAGTACTTC.

This sequence joins TRBV2 and TRBJ2-5; D call uncertain. The CDR3 covers 12 residues. Germline-derived CDR1 and CDR2 are SNHLY and FYNNEI. Trimming left V 7 bases short and J 11 bases short, with 17 bases between. The CDR3 here is CASTATSIEQYF. The CDR3 DNA follows: TGTGCCAGCACCGCGACTTCGATTGAGCAGTACTTC.

The genes are TRBV9 and TRBJ2-1, with D perhaps matching TRBD2 (7 bases). Matching the DNA end better, TRBJ2-7 makes the J call doubtful. Germline-derived CDR1 and CDR2 are SGDLS and YYNGEE. The CDR3 totals 16 residues. This CDR3 reads CASSVVGGEPYNEQYF. For the CDR3, the DNA is TGTGCCAGCAGCGTAGTAGGGGGGGAACCCTACAATGAGCAGTACTTC.

This rearrangement joins TRBV2 to TRBJ1-2, with a possible D match to TRBD1 (6 bases). The V end was cut by 2 bases, the J end by 8 bases, with 15 bases between. The CDR3 length is 14 residues. CDR1 is SNHLY, CDR2 FYNNEI, per germline. In DNA, the CDR3 is TGTGCCAGCAGTGAACAGGGCAGGGGTAGAGGCTACACCTTC. Encoded protein: CASSEQGRGRGYTF.

V usage is TRBV2 and J usage is TRBJ1-2; TRBD1 might be the D (6 bases). CDR1 SNHLY and CDR2 FYNNEI come from the germline V gene. The CDR3 spans 12 residues. V shed 10 bases and J shed 7 bases, with 16 bases lying between them. This CDR3 reads CAITDRFGGYTF. DNA of the CDR3: TGTGCCATTACAGACAGGTTCGGTGGCTACACCTTC.

CDR3 sequence: CASRLVVPAHNEQFF. The DNA for the CDR3 is TGTGCCAGCAGACTTGTGGTGCCGGCCCACAATGAGCAGTTCTTC. This chain connects TRBV12-3 or TRBV12-4 to TRBJ2-1; D gene unclear. V was shortened by 6 bases and J by 5 bases, with 17 bases between the two germline ends. The CDR3 has 15 amino acids.

On this clonotype: A much larger clone differs from this one at a single base, so this may be a read error. The chain carries TRBV6-6 and TRBJ2-5; D tentatively reads TRBD1 or TRBD2 (7 bases each). The J call is doubtful: the DNA matches TRBJ2-7 better. The germline V gene encodes CDR1 MNHNY and CDR2 SVGAGI (reference sequence). This CDR3 has 14 residues. Written as DNA, the CDR3 is TGTGCCAGCAGTTACTCCGGCAGGGGGGGCGAGCAGTACTTC. Translated, it gives CASSYSGRGGEQYF.

V gene TRBV20-1 combines with J gene TRBJ1-2; D not certain. Trimming stripped 4 bases from V and 0 bases from J, with 15 bases between. The length of the CDR3 is 15 residues. CDR1 is DFQATT, CDR2 SNEGSKA, per germline (reference sequence). The CDR3 DNA is TGCAGTGCTAACACCAATCAGGATGCTAACTATGGCTACACCTTC. As protein: CSANTNQDANYGYTF.

This clonotype was counted between two and nine times. In DNA, the CDR3 is TGCAGTGCTAACCCGACTAGCGGGATCTCCTACGAGCAGTACTTC. Protein product: CSANPTSGISYEQYF. This rearrangement joins TRBV20-1 to TRBJ2-7, with 11 bases that match TRBD2. CDR3 length: 15 residues. Trimming removed 4 bases from V and 0 bases from J; junction bases left unmatched: 5. Germline CDR1 is DFQATT and CDR2 is SNEGSKA (reference sequence).

About this clonotype: This sequence may be a read error, since a much larger clone differs from it by one base. The genes are TRBV6-1 and TRBJ2-6; D may be TRBD1 (5 bases). CDR3 length equals 17 residues. Germline CDR1 MNHNS, CDR2 SASEGT. The CDR3 protein is CTSSRQTGNSGANVLTF. Here the CDR3 DNA reads TGTACCAGCAGTCGACAGACTGGGAACTCTGGGGCCAACGTCCTGACTTTC.

This chain connects TRBV7-2 to TRBJ2-7, with 13 bases identical to TRBD2. Trimming removed 5 bases from V and 2 bases from J; junction bases left unmatched: 3. There are 15 residues in the CDR3. Germline CDR1 reads SGHTA; CDR2 reads FQGNSA. The CDR3 sequence is CASSKGLAGTYEQYF. For the CDR3, the DNA is TGTGCCAGCAGCAAGGGACTAGCGGGAACCTACGAGCAGTACTTC.

The sample holds a few counts of this clonotype. The chain combines TRBV5-1 with TRBJ2-3; TRBD2 might be the D (6 bases). The CDR3 totals 16 residues. Germline V gene lookup returns CDR1 SGHRS and CDR2 YFSETQ. The V end was cut by 4 bases, the J end by 2 bases, with 17 bases between. The CDR3 coding sequence is TGCGCCAGCAGCGCCACCGGGGGTTCCCCCACAGATACGCAGTATTTT. This encodes CASSATGGSPTDTQYF.

The chain uses TRBV6-1 and TRBJ2-5, with 12 bases identical to TRBD2. The CDR3 is 15 residues long. The junction had 3 bases not matched to a gene; V was cut back by 2 bases and J by 5 bases. Per the germline V gene, CDR1 is MNHNS and CDR2 is SASEGT. CDR3 residues: CASSELAGGVETQYF. CDR3 DNA sequence: TGTGCCAGCAGTGAACTAGCGGGAGGGGTGGAGACCCAGTACTTC.